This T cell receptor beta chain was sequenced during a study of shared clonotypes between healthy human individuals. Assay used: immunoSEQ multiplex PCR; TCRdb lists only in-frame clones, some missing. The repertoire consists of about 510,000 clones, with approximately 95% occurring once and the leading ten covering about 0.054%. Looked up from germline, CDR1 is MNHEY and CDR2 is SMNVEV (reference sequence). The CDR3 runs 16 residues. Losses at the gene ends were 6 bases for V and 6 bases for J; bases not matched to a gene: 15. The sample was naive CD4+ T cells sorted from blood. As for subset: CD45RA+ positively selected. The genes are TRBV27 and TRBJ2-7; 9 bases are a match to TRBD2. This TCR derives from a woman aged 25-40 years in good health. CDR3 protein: CASSRPGVAGVSEQYF. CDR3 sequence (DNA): TGTGCCAGCAGCAGACCTGGGGTAGCGGGAGTGAGCGAGCAGTACTTC.